This is a list of T cell receptor beta chains from one sample in a study of T cells in Graves' hyperthyroidism and ophthalmopathy. Each CDR3 protein is one row after TCRdb ran MiXCR on the multiplex PCR reads. The sample lists roughly 570,000 distinct CDR3 sequences, 35% to 55% occurring once. Material: peripheral blood or thyroid tissue (not recorded which). The receptor source for this set is a woman under 30 with Graves' hyperthyroidism. Each CDR3 is given with its conserved first and last residue. Fields, in order: V gene, J gene, D gene, clone size, CDR3 protein, CDR3 DNA. A D gene is named only where the DNA matches it firmly. Some rows have no size entry. The others give once, few or many, or a class for an expanded clone.

v_call: TRBV25-1
j_call: TRBJ2-2
d_call: TRBD2
clone_size: many
cdr3_aa: CASSPGTSGRGELFF
cdr3_nt: TGTGCCAGCAGCCCTGGGACTAGCGGGAGAGGGGAGCTGTTTTTT

v_call: TRBV24-1
j_call: TRBJ2-5
d_call: TRBD2
clone_size: once
cdr3_aa: CASPSSGRAQETQYF
cdr3_nt: TGTGCTAGCCCATCTAGCGGGAGGGCCCAGGAGACCCAGTACTTC

v_call: TRBV2
j_call: TRBJ2-5
d_call: -
clone_size: many
cdr3_aa: CASSRRTGETQYF
cdr3_nt: TGTGCCAGCAGTAGACGTACTGGGGAGACCCAGTACTTC

v_call: TRBV4-1
j_call: TRBJ2-7
d_call: TRBD1
clone_size: many
cdr3_aa: CASSPGQGALYEQYF
cdr3_nt: TGCGCCAGCAGTCCCGGACAGGGGGCACTGTACGAGCAGTACTTC

v_call: TRBV7-9
j_call: TRBJ2-5
d_call: -
clone_size: -
cdr3_aa: CASSSPLNTGETQYF
cdr3_nt: TGTGCCAGCAGCTCGCCGTTGAACACCGGGGAGACCCAGTACTTC

v_call: TRBV20-1
j_call: TRBJ2-5
d_call: TRBD2
clone_size: -
cdr3_aa: CSARPEGLQETQYF
cdr3_nt: TGCAGTGCTAGACCGGAGGGACTACAAGAGACCCAGTACTTC

v_call: TRBV10-1
j_call: TRBJ1-1
d_call: -
clone_size: many
cdr3_aa: CASSVYADNREAFF
cdr3_nt: TGCGCCAGCAGTGTGTACGCGGACAACAGGGAAGCTTTCTTT

v_call: TRBV20-1
j_call: TRBJ1-4
d_call: -
clone_size: many
cdr3_aa: CSASEPYGIKLFF
cdr3_nt: TGCAGTGCTAGCGAGCCCTATGGAATAAAACTGTTTTTT

v_call: TRBV20-1
j_call: TRBJ2-2
d_call: TRBD2
clone_size: many
cdr3_aa: CSALAGATGELFF
cdr3_nt: TGCAGTGCCCTAGCGGGAGCCACCGGGGAGCTGTTTTTT

v_call: TRBV24-1
j_call: TRBJ1-6
d_call: TRBD1
clone_size: -
cdr3_aa: CATSETGQAHRSYNSPLHF
cdr3_nt: TGTGCCACCAGTGAGACCGGACAGGCGCATAGGTCCTATAATTCACCCCTCCACTTT

v_call: TRBV20-1
j_call: TRBJ1-1
d_call: -
clone_size: many
cdr3_aa: CSASTDGGEEAFF
cdr3_nt: TGCAGTGCTTCAACCGACGGGGGGGAGGAAGCTTTCTTT